Listed here are 9 T cell receptor beta chains from one sample, sequenced in a study of Graves' ophthalmopathy and Graves' hyperthyroidism. Researchers took RNA transcripts and amplified TCR beta CDR3 regions from them. RT-PCR was first run with HTBI primers, then multiplex PCR in a second round. Using its own MiXCR run on the multiplex PCR reads, TCRdb lists one record per CDR3 protein. The table includes nearly 400,000 distinct CDR3 sequences, 18% detected once. The sequencing sample was made of peripheral blood. The source is a woman in her late teens or twenties with Graves' ophthalmopathy.

This clonotype showed up many times. Here the CDR3 reads CASSTPGTANSPLHF. The CDR3 DNA is TGTGCCAGTAGTACCCCCGGGACAGCCAATTCACCCCTCCACTTT. The rearrangement uses TRBV19 and TRBJ1-6, with 7 bases aligning to TRBD1. CDR3 length equals 15 residues. CDR1 and CDR2 (germline): LNHDA, SQIVND (reference sequence). Losses at the gene ends were 4 bases for V and 7 bases for J; bases not matched to a gene: 7. The full variable domain, completed using reference TRBV19 and TRBJ1-6, is DGGITQSPKYLFRKEGQNVTLSCEQNLNHDAMYWYRQDPGQGLRLIYYSQIVNDFQKGDIAEGYSVSREKKESFPLTVTSAQKNPTAFYLCASSTPGTANSPLHFGNGTRLTVT.

This clonotype was detected many times. The chain uses TRBV20-1 and TRBJ1-5; no reliable D call. This CDR3 has 14 residues. Per the germline V gene, CDR1 is DFQATT and CDR2 is SNEGSKA (reference sequence). Trimming stripped 3 bases from V and 0 bases from J, with 9 bases between. CDR3 residues: CSASEAYSNQPQHF. CDR3 bases: TGCAGTGCTAGTGAAGCTTATAGCAATCAGCCCCAGCATTTT.

This clonotype was counted many times. The chain has TRBV29-1 and TRBJ2-5; D is undetermined. The CDR3 consists of 14 residues. The V end lost 4 bases, the J end lost 0 bases, and 12 bases lay between the germline ends. Per the germline V gene, CDR1 is SQVTM and CDR2 is ANQGSEA. The CDR3 loop is CSVAIRAYQETQYF. Written as DNA, the CDR3 is TGCAGCGTTGCAATCCGCGCATACCAAGAGACCCAGTACTTC.

This clonotype has at least ten counts. The rearrangement links TRBV20-1 to TRBJ2-5, with TRBD2 identical over 11 bases. The germline V gene has CDR1 DFQATT and CDR2 SNEGSKA (reference sequence). The CDR3 has 18 residues. Trimming took 0 bases from V and 2 from J; bases not matched to a gene: 11. Here the CDR3 DNA reads TGCAGTGCTAGAGATTTAGCGGGAGGGAGTATGGGACAAGAGACCCAGTACTTC. Translated, it gives CSARDLAGGSMGQETQYF.

In its sample, this clonotype was seen many times. The chain employs TRBV20-1 and TRBJ2-7, with D tentatively TRBD2 (6 bases). The CDR3 totals 15 residues. The V and J ends lost 3 bases and 0 bases respectively, with 15 bases between them. The germline V gene encodes CDR1 DFQATT and CDR2 SNEGSKA (reference sequence). The CDR3 sequence is CSASRWRGDSYEQYF. The CDR3 DNA reads as TGCAGTGCTAGTAGGTGGCGGGGCGACTCCTACGAGCAGTACTTC.

The V gene is TRBV7-8, the J gene TRBJ2-7, with a possible D match to TRBD2 (6 bases). There are 15 residues in the CDR3. V was pared by 5 bases and J by 5 bases, with 19 bases between. In germline, CDR1 is SGHVS, CDR2 FQNEAQ. The DNA for the CDR3 is TGTGCCAGCAGCCCAGTTAGGGGCGGGAACCACGAGCAGTACTTC. The encoded protein is CASSPVRGGNHEQYF.

This clonotype was recorded many times. This chain uses TRBV20-1 with TRBJ1-6; possible D gene TRBD1, 5 bases. V was clipped by 5 bases and J by 4 bases, with 12 bases between them. The CDR3 is made up of 14 amino acids. Germline loops: CDR1 DFQATT, CDR2 SNEGSKA (reference sequence). The CDR3 is CSAVQGLYNSPLHF. CDR3 DNA sequence: TGCAGTGCTGTCCAGGGATTATATAATTCACCCCTCCACTTT.

This clonotype was counted many times. The chain carries TRBV20-1 and TRBJ1-5, with 9 bases lining up with TRBD1. CDR1 and CDR2 from the germline V gene are DFQATT and SNEGSKA (reference sequence). This CDR3 comprises 14 residues. The ends lost 4 bases at V and 4 bases at J; junction bases unmatched: 5. CDR3 loop: CSAKTGTGNQPQHF. As DNA, the CDR3 is TGCAGTGCTAAAACCGGGACAGGGAATCAGCCCCAGCATTTT.

This clonotype was detected many times. V and J are TRBV28 and TRBJ2-5; 10 bases agree with TRBD1. V shed 3 bases, J shed 5 bases, and the junction held 3 bases outside the gene matches. The germline gives CDR1 MDHEN, CDR2 SYDVKM. The CDR3 spans 14 residues. CDR3 in DNA: TGTGCCAGCAGTTTCTGGGGACAGGGGGAGACCCAGTACTTC. Protein: CASSFWGQGETQYF.